One sample yielded the 11 T cell receptor beta chains listed below, sequenced in a study of cytomegalovirus exposure and HLA in healthy donors (dated by TCRdb to 2016 to 2017). The method behind the library was the immunoSEQ multiplex PCR assay. A mixture of 60 forward primers for TCR Vbeta segments and 13 reverse primers for TCR Jbeta segments was used in the multiplex PCR. TCRdb mirrors the immuneACCESS table, restricted to in-frame sequences. Some clones are absent from its copies; in checked studies, under half trace to an unresolved V gene, and the reason for the others is unknown. This sample comprises 100,000 to 150,000 clones, around three quarters of them detected only once. The ten largest clones capture approximately 10% of the sample. Sequenced: PBMCs. The source is a man aged 25-45 years in good health and CMV-seropositive.

V usage is TRBV5-5 and J usage is TRBJ2-2; 9 bases map to TRBD1. V lost 0 bases to trimming and J lost 1 base; unmatched junction nucleotides: 1. This CDR3 is 16 amino acids long. CDR1 is SGHKS, CDR2 YYEKEE, per germline (reference sequence). CDR3 in DNA: TGTGCCAGCAGCTTGGGACAGGGGGTGAACACCGGGGAGCTGTTTTTT. Translated: CASSLGQGVNTGELFF.

CDR3 DNA sequence: TGTGCCAGCAGCTCCGGGACAAGGTTGACTAATGAAAAACTGTTTTTT. The encoded protein is CASSSGTRLTNEKLFF. This chain links TRBV5-8 with TRBJ1-4, with TRBD1 as a possible D gene (6 bases). Trimming left V 3 bases short and J 2 bases short, with 14 bases between. The CDR3 sequence is 16 residues long. The V gene's germline CDR1 is SGHTS and CDR2 YDEGEE.

The chain couples TRBV9 to TRBJ2-7; 12 positions match TRBD2. Germline-derived CDR1 and CDR2 are SGDLS and YYNGEE. The CDR3 totals 15 residues. V lost 4 bases and J lost 5; bases outside the gene matches: 7. CDR3 residues: CASSPSGGASHEQYF. As DNA, the CDR3 is TGTGCCAGCAGCCCTAGCGGGGGGGCTTCTCACGAGCAGTACTTC.

V usage is TRBV7-9 and J usage is TRBJ2-3; D gene unclear. CDR1 SEHNR and CDR2 FQNEAQ come from the germline V gene (reference sequence). This CDR3 spans 11 amino acids. V was trimmed by 6 bases and J by 2 bases, leaving 3 bases between them. The CDR3 DNA is TGTGCCAGCAGGGCCACAGATACGCAGTATTTT. Translation: CASRATDTQYF.

This chain uses TRBV19 with TRBJ1-6; D is unclear. Looked up from germline, CDR1 is LNHDA and CDR2 is SQIVND (reference sequence). The CDR3 is 14 amino acids. V shed 7 bases and J shed 7 bases, with 14 bases lying between them. CDR3 DNA sequence: TGTGCCAGTACGCCGGGTCACGGGAATTCACCCCTCCACTTT. Translation: CASTPGHGNSPLHF.

A single count supports this clone. The chain uses TRBV6-1 and TRBJ1-5; TRBD1 is a possible D gene (6 bases). The V gene lost 0 bases and the J gene lost 7 bases, with 16 bases spanning the gap. This CDR3 comprises 16 residues. Germline CDR1 is MNHNS and CDR2 is SASEGT. The CDR3 region is CASSEAWSGVWQPQHF. CDR3 DNA: TGTGCCAGCAGTGAAGCTTGGTCAGGGGTTTGGCAGCCCCAGCATTTT.

The chain joins TRBV7-9 to TRBJ1-1; D is undetermined. The germline V gene encodes CDR1 SEHNR and CDR2 FQNEAQ (reference sequence). Trimming removed 5 bases from V and 8 bases from J, with 12 bases in between. The CDR3 consists of 12 residues. The CDR3: CASSPSGREAFF. CDR3 bases: TGTGCCAGCAGCCCCTCGGGGAGGGAAGCTTTCTTT.

This chain links TRBV21-1 with TRBJ1-4; the DNA was not compared with TRBD1, the D call given in the table. TRBV21-1 counts as a pseudogene. This CDR3 spans 20 amino acids. CDR3: CASSKDGMQLRNPTNEKLFF. CDR3 DNA sequence: TGTGCCAGCAGCAAAGATGGCATGCAATTACGAAATCCAACTAATGAAAAACTGTTTTTT.

This chain links TRBV2 with TRBJ2-3; 7 bases match TRBD1. The length of the CDR3 is 14 residues. Germline assignment: CDR1 SNHLY and CDR2 FYNNEI. Trimming removed 4 bases from V and 2 bases from J; junction bases left unmatched: 3. DNA for the CDR3: TGTGCCAGCAGTGGACAGGGATACACAGATACGCAGTATTTT. Translated: CASSGQGYTDTQYF.

The chain recombines TRBV13 with TRBJ2-5, with unresolved D. CDR1 is PRHDT and CDR2 is FYEKMQ in the germline V gene (reference sequence). The CDR3 runs 14 residues. The V gene lost 5 bases and the J gene lost 3 bases, with 13 bases spanning the gap. CDR3 coding DNA: TGTGCCAGCAGCCTCTACGCAGGTGAAGAGACCCAGTACTTC. It codes for CASSLYAGEETQYF.

The CDR3 is CASSSASRTEAFF. CDR3 DNA sequence: TGTGCCAGCAGCTCAGCCTCGCGGACTGAAGCTTTCTTT. The gene calls are TRBV6-1 and TRBJ1-1; D is ambiguous. CDR3 length equals 13 residues. V lost 6 bases to trimming and J lost 5 bases, with 13 bases between them. CDR1 MNHNS and CDR2 SASEGT come from the germline V gene.